This TCR beta chain emerged from a study of control samples from healthy donors and cancer patients. TCRdb's table, derived via immunoSEQ multiplex PCR, lists solely in-frame clones and lacks some. The sample records about 53,000 clones, roughly 87% being singletons. Sequencing was done on a sample of PBMCs. This sequence was found in a man aged 60-69 years with head and neck cancer.

The CDR3 loop is CASSLNSGGDTQYF. The DNA of the CDR3 is TGTGCCAGCAGCTTAAATAGCGGGGGAGATACGCAGTATTTT. The rearrangement uses TRBV7-3 and TRBJ2-3; 9 nucleotides align to TRBD2. CDR3 length: 14 residues. V was pared by 1 base and J by 5 bases, with 1 base of the junction left unmatched. CDR1 is SGHTA and CDR2 is FQGTGA in the germline V gene. The complete variable domain, with remaining parts taken from reference TRBV7-3 and TRBJ2-3, reads GAGVSQTPSNKVTEKGKYVELRCDPISGHTALYWYRQSLGQGPEFLIYFQGTGAADDSGLPNDRFFAVRPEGSVSTLKIQRTERGDSAVYLCASSLNSGGDTQYFGPGTRLTVL.